A selection of T cell receptor beta chains follows, all from one sample in a study of blood T cell repertoires in COVID-19. Repertoires were generated with immunoSEQ multiplex PCR, while TCRdb's copy carries only in-frame clones and drops some. The sample holds about 270,000 clones, around 90% seen once. What was sequenced was PBMCs or T cells enriched from blood (not recorded which). These receptors were collected from a woman aged 45-65 years who had recovered from COVID-19. Each CDR3 is given with its conserved first and last residue. The D gene is left open where the match is weak. Some rows mark clone size as missing; the rest say once, few, many or name a class of expanded clone.

J gene: TRBJ2-2
D gene: -
V gene: TRBV7-2
clone size: -
CDR3 length: 13
CDR3 protein: CASSVRGTGELFF
CDR3 DNA: TGTGCCAGCAGCGTCAGGGGAACCGGGGAGCTGTTTTTT

J gene: TRBJ1-2
D gene: TRBD1
V gene: TRBV11-3
clone size: -
CDR3 length: 16
CDR3 protein: CASSLEGQGEAYGYTF
CDR3 DNA: TGTGCCAGCAGCTTAGAGGGTCAGGGGGAGGCCTATGGCTACACCTTC

J gene: TRBJ2-7
D gene: -
V gene: TRBV7-2
clone size: -
CDR3 length: 15
CDR3 protein: CASSFASVTTYEQYF
CDR3 DNA: TGTGCCAGCAGCTTCGCTAGCGTTACCACCTACGAGCAGTACTTC

J gene: TRBJ1-2
D gene: TRBD1
V gene: TRBV7-9
clone size: -
CDR3 length: 13
CDR3 protein: CASSLEGGGGYTF
CDR3 DNA: TGTGCCAGCAGCTTAGAAGGAGGGGGCGGCTACACCTTC

J gene: TRBJ2-7
D gene: TRBD2
V gene: TRBV6-2/TRBV6-3
clone size: -
CDR3 length: 17
CDR3 protein: CASSYIRLAGGSYEQYF
CDR3 DNA: TGTGCCAGCAGTTACATCCGACTAGCGGGAGGCTCCTACGAGCAGTACTTC

J gene: TRBJ1-1
D gene: TRBD1
V gene: TRBV12-3/TRBV12-4
clone size: -
CDR3 length: 13
CDR3 protein: CASRRTGLPEAFF
CDR3 DNA: TGTGCCAGCAGGCGGACAGGGCTCCCTGAAGCTTTCTTT

J gene: TRBJ1-2
D gene: -
V gene: TRBV12-3/TRBV12-4
clone size: -
CDR3 length: 13
CDR3 protein: CASSLTLGDGYTF
CDR3 DNA: TGTGCCAGCAGTTTAACGTTAGGGGATGGCTACACCTTC

J gene: TRBJ2-7
D gene: TRBD2
V gene: TRBV5-1
clone size: few
CDR3 length: 14
CDR3 protein: CASSLASGPYEQYF
CDR3 DNA: TGCGCCAGCAGCTTAGCTAGCGGCCCCTACGAGCAGTACTTC

J gene: TRBJ2-1
D gene: -
V gene: TRBV12-3/TRBV12-4
clone size: -
CDR3 length: 12
CDR3 protein: CASRSGPNEQFF
CDR3 DNA: TGTGCCAGCAGATCTGGGCCCAATGAGCAGTTCTTC

J gene: TRBJ1-1
D gene: TRBD1
V gene: TRBV28
clone size: -
CDR3 length: 12
CDR3 protein: CASSSRGLEAFF
CDR3 DNA: TGTGCCAGCAGTTCCAGGGGGCTTGAAGCTTTCTTT

J gene: TRBJ1-5
D gene: -
V gene: TRBV19
clone size: -
CDR3 length: 12
CDR3 protein: CASSIPGQPQHF
CDR3 DNA: TGTGCCAGTAGTATCCCGGGACAGCCCCAGCATTTT

J gene: TRBJ2-2
D gene: -
V gene: TRBV19
clone size: once
CDR3 length: 15
CDR3 protein: CASSIGQVGAGELFF
CDR3 DNA: TGTGCCAGTAGTATAGGGCAGGTCGGGGCCGGGGAGCTGTTTTTT

J gene: TRBJ2-7
D gene: TRBD1
V gene: TRBV3-1/TRBV3-2
clone size: -
CDR3 length: 15
CDR3 protein: CASSHDRVVANEQYF
CDR3 DNA: TGTGCCAGCAGCCACGACAGGGTTGTGGCTAACGAGCAGTACTTC

J gene: TRBJ2-7
D gene: -
V gene: TRBV5-5
clone size: few
CDR3 length: 13
CDR3 protein: CASNPDIAYEQYF
CDR3 DNA: TGTGCCAGCAACCCGGACATAGCCTACGAGCAGTACTTC

J gene: TRBJ2-1
D gene: -
V gene: TRBV14
clone size: few
CDR3 length: 16
CDR3 protein: CASSQVVGSSYNEQFF
CDR3 DNA: TGTGCCAGCAGCCAAGTTGTCGGGAGCTCCTACAATGAGCAGTTCTTC

J gene: TRBJ2-2
D gene: -
V gene: TRBV28
clone size: -
CDR3 length: 14
CDR3 protein: CASSSPSWTGELFF
CDR3 DNA: TGTGCCAGCAGTTCTCCTAGTTGGACCGGGGAGCTGTTTTTT

J gene: TRBJ1-2
D gene: -
V gene: TRBV9
clone size: -
CDR3 length: 13
CDR3 protein: CASPGWEHYGYTF
CDR3 DNA: TGTGCCAGCCCTGGTTGGGAGCACTATGGCTACACCTTC

J gene: TRBJ1-6
D gene: -
V gene: TRBV30
clone size: -
CDR3 length: 16
CDR3 protein: CAWSAGRHGNNSPLHF
CDR3 DNA: TGTGCCTGGAGTGCCGGTCGACACGGAAATAATTCACCCCTCCACTTT

J gene: TRBJ2-5
D gene: -
V gene: TRBV7-8
clone size: -
CDR3 length: 14
CDR3 protein: CASSLERAQETQYF
CDR3 DNA: TGTGCCAGCAGCTTAGAGCGTGCGCAAGAGACCCAGTACTTC

J gene: TRBJ1-5
D gene: -
V gene: TRBV7-9
clone size: -
CDR3 length: 15
CDR3 protein: CASSWGGSSNQPQHF
CDR3 DNA: TGTGCCAGCAGCTGGGGGGGCTCGAGCAATCAGCCCCAGCATTTT